The clone carrying this TCR beta chain has more than one count but fewer than ten. Primers: 60 Vbeta forward and 13 Jbeta reverse. Sequenced by immunoSEQ multiplex PCR; TCRdb stores in-frame clones only, minus some. The data hold some 38,000 clones, with approximately 70% observed a single time. This CDR3 is built from 15 residues. V trimming: 1 base; J trimming: 1 base; junction bases outside the gene matches: 0. The germline V gene has CDR1 SGHRS and CDR2 YFSETQ. This sample was taken from a study of cytomegalovirus exposure and HLA in healthy donors. Sample: PBMCs. The chain recombines TRBV5-1 with TRBJ2-4; 9 bases fit TRBD2. This receptor was taken from a man between 40 and 49 years old in good health and CMV-seronegative. Here the CDR3 DNA reads TGCGCCAGCAGCTTGACTAGCGGGGCCAAAAACATTCAGTACTTC. Translation gives CASSLTSGAKNIQYF.